These 32 T cell receptor beta chains were sequenced from one sample in a study of OX40 agonist ivuxolimab in advanced cancers. Data came from immunoSEQ multiplex PCR; TCRdb stores just in-frame clones and leaves some out. The sample shows fewer than 100,000 clones, roughly nine tenths of them seen only once. This specimen consisted of CD4+ or CD8+ T cells sorted from blood, obtained in a trial of the OX40 agonist ivuxolimab. These receptor sequences come from an adult with an advanced solid tumor such as melanoma, head and neck, liver or kidney cancer.

CDR3 in amino acids: CALGTSGSNTQYF. Written as DNA, the CDR3 is TGTGCCCTCGGAACTAGCGGGTCGAATACGCAGTATTTT. The genes are TRBV28 and TRBJ2-3; 9 bases map to TRBD2. From germline, CDR1 is MDHEN and CDR2 SYDVKM. V trimming: 11 bases; J trimming: 7 bases; junction bases outside the gene matches: 10. There are 13 residues in the CDR3.

V gene TRBV4-2 combines with J gene TRBJ2-7, with TRBD2 identical over 10 bases. CDR3 length: 18 residues. Germline assignment: CDR1 LGHNA and CDR2 YNFKEQ. After removal of 1 base from V and 0 bases from J, the junction contained 9 bases not matched to a gene. CDR3 DNA: TGTGCCAGCAGCCAAGTTAAGCGGGAGGGCCGCCGCTCCTACGAGCAGTACTTC. Protein product: CASSQVKREGRRSYEQYF.

The CDR3 DNA is TGTGCCAGTGGCGGGAGAGGGATTAGGTATACGCAGTATTTT. Translation gives CASGGRGIRYTQYF. The chain is built from TRBV19 and TRBJ2-3, with 7 bases aligning to TRBD2. The V segment lost 8 bases and the J segment 7 bases; nucleotides outside the gene matches: 12. Germline CDR1 LNHDA, CDR2 SQIVND (reference sequence). This CDR3 comprises 14 residues.

The chain employs TRBV5-1 and TRBJ1-5, with TRBD1 identical over 8 bases. Germline V gives CDR1 SGHRS, CDR2 YFSETQ. V dropped 0 bases and J dropped 7; count of bases not matched to a gene: 6. The CDR3 length is 15 residues. The CDR3 sequence: CASSLDGQGAQPQHF. CDR3 DNA sequence: TGCGCCAGCAGCTTGGACGGACAGGGCGCGCAGCCCCAGCATTTT.

The chain is built from TRBV6-5 and TRBJ1-1, with D perhaps matching TRBD1 (6 bases). Germline CDR1 is MNHEY and CDR2 is SVGAGI. The CDR3 has 15 amino acids. V was clipped by 0 bases and J by 4 bases, with 12 bases between them. Here the CDR3 DNA reads TGTGCCAGCAGTTACTCCCCACAGGGTAGCACTGAAGCTTTCTTT. It yields the protein CASSYSPQGSTEAFF.

This chain links TRBV7-3 with TRBJ2-1, with D possibly TRBD2 on 6 matching bases. This CDR3 contains 15 residues. V lost 5 bases to trimming and J lost 7 bases, with 18 bases between them. Germline V gene sequence: CDR1 SGHTA, CDR2 FQGTGA. CDR3 protein: CASSPSGLFSNEQFF. The CDR3 nucleotides read TGTGCCAGCAGCCCTTCGGGACTTTTCTCTAATGAGCAGTTCTTC.

The chain carries TRBV5-4 and TRBJ2-1; maybe TRBD1 (6 bases). The CDR3 has 14 amino acids. With 4 bases removed from V and 6 bases from J, the gap between germline ends came to 14 bases. Germline values: CDR1 SGHNT, CDR2 YYREEE (reference sequence). The CDR3 coding sequence is TGTGCCAGCAGCCTGCAGGGGCGTCGCAATGAGCAGTTCTTC. This sequence encodes CASSLQGRRNEQFF.

The rearrangement uses TRBV5-1 and TRBJ2-1; 7 bases are a match to TRBD1. The CDR3 contains 15 residues. The V gene's germline CDR1 is SGHRS and CDR2 YFSETQ. After removal of 0 bases from V and 8 bases from J, the junction contained 8 bases not matched to a gene. CDR3 DNA: TGCGCCAGCAGCTTGGTCGGGACAGCCTTGGATGAGCAGTTCTTC. Translating gives CASSLVGTALDEQFF.

The CDR3: CASSAPSAGAPDTQYF. DNA for the CDR3: TGTGCCAGCAGCGCGCCTAGTGCGGGAGCCCCAGATACGCAGTATTTT. This chain links TRBV7-3 with TRBJ2-3; 7 bases match TRBD2. Germline CDR1 SGHTA, CDR2 FQGTGA. The CDR3 runs 16 residues. V gave up 5 bases and J gave up 4 bases; unmatched junction bases: 12. Full variable domain (remainder filled in from reference TRBV7-3 and TRBJ2-3): GAGVSQTPSNKVTEKGKYVELRCDPISGHTALYWYRQSLGQGPEFLIYFQGTGAADDSGLPNDRFFAVRPEGSVSTLKIQRTERGDSAVYLCASSAPSAGAPDTQYFGPGTRLTVL.

The J gene is TRBJ2-7, the V gene TRBV6-4; D uncertain. The germline CDR1 and CDR2 sequences are MRHNA and SNTAGT. This CDR3 is built from 11 residues. Trimming left V 4 bases short and J 5 bases short, with 6 bases between. The CDR3 DNA reads as TGTGCCAGCAGTGCCCGGCACGAGCAGTACGTC. Translation: CASSARHEQYV.

This sequence joins TRBV2 and TRBJ1-5, with D tentatively TRBD1 (5 bases). CDR3 length equals 13 residues. CDR1 is SNHLY and CDR2 is FYNNEI in the germline V gene. Trimming cost V 4 bases and J 4 bases, with 8 bases left between them. The CDR3 spells CASSVGGNQPQHF. The CDR3 DNA sequence: TGTGCCAGCAGTGTCGGGGGGAATCAGCCCCAGCATTTT.

V usage is TRBV28 and J usage is TRBJ2-3; possible D gene TRBD2, 5 bases. CDR3 size: 13 residues. V shed 8 bases and J shed 2 bases, with 11 bases lying between them. In germline, CDR1 is MDHEN, CDR2 SYDVKM. The CDR3 reads CASGSPNTDTQYF. The CDR3 region has the DNA TGTGCCAGCGGGAGCCCAAACACAGATACGCAGTATTTT. Full variable domain (missing parts from reference TRBV28 and TRBJ2-3): DVKVTQSSRYLVKRTGEKVFLECVQDMDHENMFWYRQDPGLGLRLIYFSYDVKMKEKGDIPEGYSVSREKKERFSLILESASTNQTSMYLCASGSPNTDTQYFGPGTRLTVL.

The rearrangement links TRBV23-1 to TRBJ1-2; D may be TRBD1 (5 bases). TRBV23-1 is an open reading frame, and its role is uncertain. The CDR3 consists of 15 residues. Trimming stripped 7 bases from V and 6 bases from J, with 21 bases between. The DNA of the CDR3 is TGCGCCAGCACCCCCCGGCCGGACAACAAAGATGGCTACACCTTC. It encodes CASTPRPDNKDGYTF.

The chain recombines TRBV7-9 with TRBJ2-5, with 9 bases that match TRBD1. V was pared by 5 bases and J by 7 bases, with 14 bases of the junction left unmatched. This CDR3 has 16 amino acids. Germline assignment: CDR1 SEHNR and CDR2 FQNEAQ (reference sequence). In DNA, the CDR3 is TGTGCCAGCAGCATTGGACAGGGGAGGGAAAGTTTGACCCAGTACTTC. Translating gives CASSIGQGRESLTQYF.

J is TRBJ2-1 and V is TRBV19; D is possibly TRBD1 (6 bases). The CDR3 loop spans 16 amino acids. The germline gives CDR1 LNHDA, CDR2 SQIVND (reference sequence). Trimming stripped 1 base from V and 2 bases from J, with 12 bases between. Here the CDR3 DNA reads TGTGCCAGTAGTATAGGAGGACAGTTCACCTACAATGAGCAGTTCTTC. Its protein is CASSIGGQFTYNEQFF.

The gene calls are TRBV2 and TRBJ2-2; no firm D call. The CDR3 is 15 amino acids. V dropped 1 base and J dropped 5 bases, with 11 bases sitting between them. The germline V gene encodes CDR1 SNHLY and CDR2 FYNNEI. This chain's CDR3 is CASSEDFVGTGELFF. The CDR3 DNA is TGTGCCAGCAGTGAAGATTTTGTGGGTACCGGGGAGCTGTTTTTT.

V is TRBV5-4 and J is TRBJ1-2, with a possible D match to TRBD1 (5 bases). This CDR3 is built from 15 residues. The germline V gene encodes CDR1 SGHNT and CDR2 YYREEE (reference sequence). The ends were cut back, 4 bases at V and 4 bases at J, with 17 bases in the middle. CDR3 amino acids: CASSPALAGSYGYTF. Here the CDR3 DNA reads TGTGCCAGCAGCCCGGCCTTGGCAGGGTCCTATGGCTACACCTTC.

This clone was counted once. This chain links TRBV28 with TRBJ1-3, with D uncertain. From germline, CDR1 is MDHEN and CDR2 SYDVKM. The V and J ends lost 5 bases and 4 bases respectively, with 18 bases between them. This CDR3 spans 16 amino acids. Here the CDR3 DNA reads TGTGCCAGCAGTCGCCCTGTGGTTGGCGGCGGAAACACCATATATTTT. Amino acids: CASSRPVVGGGNTIYF.

The V gene is TRBV28, the J gene TRBJ2-2; 9 bases line up with TRBD1. The junction had 4 bases not matched to a gene; V was cut back by 5 bases and J by 6 bases. In germline, CDR1 is MDHEN, CDR2 SYDVKM. This CDR3 comprises 14 residues. The CDR3 nucleotides are TGTGCCAGCAGTGGACAGGGGAGGGCCGGGGAGCTGTTTTTT. Translating it yields CASSGQGRAGELFF.

This chain connects TRBV7-9 to TRBJ1-2; TRBD1 is a possible D gene (5 bases). In germline, CDR1 is SEHNR, CDR2 FQNEAQ (reference sequence). The CDR3 loop spans 14 amino acids. V lost 3 bases and J 8 bases, leaving 16 bases between the germline ends. Here the CDR3 DNA reads TGTGCCAGCAGCTTCCCCGCAGGGTATAGGGGCTACACCTTC. It codes for CASSFPAGYRGYTF.

V usage is TRBV5-6 and J usage is TRBJ1-4, with TRBD1 matching over 8 bases. The V gene's germline CDR1 is SGHDT and CDR2 YYEEEE. The CDR3 runs to 14 residues. J lost 8 bases, V lost 4 bases, and 7 bases had no gene match. This CDR3 reads CASSRQGRVEKLFF. CDR3 nucleotide sequence: TGTGCCAGCAGCCGACAGGGGCGGGTAGAAAAACTGTTTTTT.

The gene calls are TRBV7-9 and TRBJ2-3, with 7 bases identical to TRBD1. The trim removed 2 bases at V and 4 bases at J, leaving 3 bases unmatched. The germline CDR1 and CDR2 sequences are SEHNR and FQNEAQ (reference sequence). The length of the CDR3 is 14 residues. CDR3 loop: CASSLYQGADTQYF. The DNA of the CDR3 is TGTGCCAGCAGCTTATATCAGGGGGCAGATACGCAGTATTTT.

The CDR3: CASSLAPLPSVDTIYF. The CDR3 DNA reads TGCGCCAGCAGCTTGGCCCCGCTACCATCGGTCGACACCATATATTTT. J is TRBJ1-3 and V is TRBV5-1, with D unresolved. The length of the CDR3 is 16 residues. Germline lookup yields CDR1 SGHRS and CDR2 YFSETQ. V was pared by 0 bases and J by 8 bases, with 18 bases between.

The CDR3 is CASSERGLGTEAFF. The CDR3 DNA is TGTGCCAGCAGTGAAAGGGGGTTGGGCACTGAAGCTTTCTTT. This chain links TRBV6-1 with TRBJ1-1; possible D gene TRBD1, 6 bases. Germline V CDR1 and CDR2: MNHNS, SASEGT. The CDR3 runs 14 residues. The ends were cut back, 2 bases at V and 4 bases at J, with 11 bases in the middle.

This chain uses TRBV7-9 with TRBJ2-1, with D possibly matching TRBD1 (7 bases). The germline V gene encodes CDR1 SEHNR and CDR2 FQNEAQ (reference sequence). The germline V and J ends were trimmed by 5 bases and 7 bases, with 18 bases remaining between them. The CDR3 is 15 amino acids. In DNA, the CDR3 is TGTGCCAGCAGCGCGGCAGGGGGACTGTGGAATGAGCAGTTCTTC. It specifies CASSAAGGLWNEQFF.

The J gene is TRBJ2-1, the V gene TRBV9; 7 bases map to TRBD2. V lost 0 bases and J lost 9; bases outside the gene matches: 6. In germline, CDR1 is SGDLS, CDR2 YYNGEE. CDR3 length: 14 amino acids. The CDR3 loop reads CASSVGGGLAEQFF. The CDR3 coding sequence is TGTGCCAGCAGCGTAGGGGGAGGGCTCGCTGAGCAGTTCTTC. Supplemented by reference TRBV9 and TRBJ2-1, the full variable domain reads DSGVTQTPKHLITATGQRVTLRCSPRSGDLSVYWYQQSLDQGLQFLIQYYNGEERAKGNILERFSAQQFPDLHSELNLSSLELGDSALYFCASSVGGGLAEQFFGPGTRLTVL.

This chain uses TRBV9 with TRBJ2-7; 11 bases are shared with TRBD1. Trimming at V came to 0 bases and at J to 0 bases, leaving 5 bases not matched to a gene. Germline lookup yields CDR1 SGDLS and CDR2 YYNGEE. The CDR3 is 17 amino acids. CDR3 region: CASSVGSGTGGSYEQYF. The CDR3 coding sequence is TGTGCCAGCAGCGTAGGGTCCGGGACAGGGGGCTCCTACGAGCAGTACTTC.

The chain employs TRBV5-6 and TRBJ2-7; D gene uncertain. The germline V gene has CDR1 SGHDT and CDR2 YYEEEE. This CDR3 is 12 amino acids long. With 1 base removed from V and 2 bases from J, the gap between germline ends came to 4 bases. DNA of the CDR3: TGTGCCAGCAGCTTGAAGACCTACGAGCAGTACGTC. Its translation: CASSLKTYEQYV.

The chain combines TRBV7-6 with TRBJ2-3; 7 bases match TRBD1. Trimming removed 5 bases from V and 3 bases from J; junction bases left unmatched: 8. This CDR3 has 15 residues. CDR1 and CDR2 (germline): SGHVS, FNYEAQ. The CDR3 region is CASSRTGERTDTQYF. The CDR3 DNA sequence: TGTGCCAGCAGCCGAACAGGGGAACGGACAGATACGCAGTATTTT.

The rearrangement joins TRBV18 to TRBJ1-1; D gene unclear. The CDR3 consists of 12 residues. Germline V lookup: CDR1 KGHSH, CDR2 LQKENI. The V end lost 6 bases, the J end lost 4 bases, and 9 bases lay between the germline ends. The CDR3 DNA is TGTGCCAGCTCGCATAACCCCACTGAAGCTTTCTTT. Translating gives CASSHNPTEAFF.

CDR3 bases: TGTGCCAGCAGCTCGGATCCGGGACAGGGAGCAGATACGCAGTATTTT. This codes for CASSSDPGQGADTQYF. V gene TRBV5-4 combines with J gene TRBJ2-3, with 9 bases aligning to TRBD1. CDR1 is SGHNT and CDR2 is YYREEE in the germline V gene (reference sequence). The CDR3 loop spans 16 amino acids. V was pared by 3 bases and J by 4 bases, with 9 bases of the junction left unmatched.

J is TRBJ1-4 and V is TRBV5-4; D call uncertain. V was clipped by 4 bases and J by 8 bases, with 15 bases between them. CDR1 and CDR2 (germline): SGHNT, YYREEE (reference sequence). The CDR3 extends over 14 amino acids. The CDR3 loop reads CASSPPGAEEKLFF. The CDR3 bases are TGTGCCAGCAGCCCCCCCGGAGCGGAGGAAAAACTGTTTTTT.